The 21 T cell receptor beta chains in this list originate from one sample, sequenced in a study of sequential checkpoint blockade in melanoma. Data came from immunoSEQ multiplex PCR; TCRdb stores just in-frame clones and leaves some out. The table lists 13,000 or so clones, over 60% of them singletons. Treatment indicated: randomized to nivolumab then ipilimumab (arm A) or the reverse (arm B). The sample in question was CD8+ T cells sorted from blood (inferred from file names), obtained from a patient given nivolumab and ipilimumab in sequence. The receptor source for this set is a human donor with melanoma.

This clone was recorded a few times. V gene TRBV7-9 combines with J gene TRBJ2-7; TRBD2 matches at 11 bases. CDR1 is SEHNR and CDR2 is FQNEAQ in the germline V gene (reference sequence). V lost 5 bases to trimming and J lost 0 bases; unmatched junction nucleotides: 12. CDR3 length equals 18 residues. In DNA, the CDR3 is TGTGCCAGCAGCCCCCCCCGACTAGCGGGACCGAGCTCCTACGAGCAGTACTTC. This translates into CASSPPRLAGPSSYEQYF. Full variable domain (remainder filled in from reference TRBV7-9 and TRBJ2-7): DTGVSQNPRHKITKRGQNVTFRCDPISEHNRLYWYRQTLGQGPEFLTYFQNEAQLEKSRLLSDRFSAERPKGSFSTLEIQRTEQGDSAMYLCASSPPRLAGPSSYEQYFGPGTRLTVT.

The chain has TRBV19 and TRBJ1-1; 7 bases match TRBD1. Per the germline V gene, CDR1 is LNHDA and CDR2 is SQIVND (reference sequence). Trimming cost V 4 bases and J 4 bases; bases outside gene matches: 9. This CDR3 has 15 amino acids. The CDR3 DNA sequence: TGTGCCAGTAGTACCCGCCCTGACAGGGCCACTGAAGCTTTCTTT. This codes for CASSTRPDRATEAFF.

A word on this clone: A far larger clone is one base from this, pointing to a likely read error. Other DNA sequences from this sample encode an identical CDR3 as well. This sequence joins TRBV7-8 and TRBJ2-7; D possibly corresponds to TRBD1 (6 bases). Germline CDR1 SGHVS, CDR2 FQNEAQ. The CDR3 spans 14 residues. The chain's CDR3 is CASSLLPGAYDQYF. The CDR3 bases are TGTGCCAGCAGCTTATTACCAGGGGCCTACGACCAGTACTTC. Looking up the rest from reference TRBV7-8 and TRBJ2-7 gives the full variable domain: GAGVSQSPRYKVAKRGQDVALRCDPISGHVSLFWYQQALGQGPEFLTYFQNEAQLDKSGLPSDRFFAERPEGSVSTLKIQRTQQEDSAVYLCASSLLPGAYDQYFGPGTRLTVT.

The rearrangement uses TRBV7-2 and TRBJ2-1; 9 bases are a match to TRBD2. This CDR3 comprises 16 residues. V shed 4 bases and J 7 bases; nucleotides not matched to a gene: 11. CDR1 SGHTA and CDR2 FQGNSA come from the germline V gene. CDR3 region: CASSWGAGGTKNEQFF. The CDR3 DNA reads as TGTGCCAGCAGCTGGGGGGCGGGAGGGACTAAAAATGAGCAGTTCTTC.

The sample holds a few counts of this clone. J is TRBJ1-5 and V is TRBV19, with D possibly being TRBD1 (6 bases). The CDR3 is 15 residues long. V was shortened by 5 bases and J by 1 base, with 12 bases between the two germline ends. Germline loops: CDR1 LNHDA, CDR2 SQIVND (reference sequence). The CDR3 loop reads CASSWRGASNQPQHF. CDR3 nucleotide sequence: TGTGCCAGTAGTTGGCGGGGGGCGAGCAATCAGCCCCAGCATTTT. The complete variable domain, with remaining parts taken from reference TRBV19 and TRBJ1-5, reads DGGITQSPKYLFRKEGQNVTLSCEQNLNHDAMYWYRQDPGQGLRLIYYSQIVNDFQKGDIAEGYSVSREKKESFPLTVTSAQKNPTAFYLCASSWRGASNQPQHFGDGTRLSIL.

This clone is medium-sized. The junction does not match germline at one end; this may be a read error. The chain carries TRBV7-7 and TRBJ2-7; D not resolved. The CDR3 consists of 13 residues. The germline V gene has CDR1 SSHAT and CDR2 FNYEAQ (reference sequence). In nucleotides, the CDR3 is TGTGCTAGCAGCTTAAATCCGGAGTACGAGCAGTACTTC. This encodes CASSLNPEYEQYF.

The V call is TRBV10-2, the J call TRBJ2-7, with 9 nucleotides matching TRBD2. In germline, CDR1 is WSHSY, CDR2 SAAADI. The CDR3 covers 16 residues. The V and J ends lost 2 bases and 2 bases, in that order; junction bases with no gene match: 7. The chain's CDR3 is CASSEPRTSAPYEQYF. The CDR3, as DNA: TGCGCCAGCAGTGAGCCCCGGACTAGCGCTCCCTACGAGCAGTACTTC.

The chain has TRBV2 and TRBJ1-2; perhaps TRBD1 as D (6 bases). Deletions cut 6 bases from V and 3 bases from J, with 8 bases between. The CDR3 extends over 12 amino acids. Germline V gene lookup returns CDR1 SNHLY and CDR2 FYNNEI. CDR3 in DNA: TGTGCCAGCAGGGACAGTTACTATGGCTACACCTTC. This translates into CASRDSYYGYTF.

CDR3 in DNA: TGTGCCAGCAGCTCCGGGACACTTGGCACAGATACGCAGTATTTT. It codes for CASSSGTLGTDTQYF. The chain joins TRBV7-9 to TRBJ2-3, with D possibly matching TRBD1 (6 bases). The CDR3 has 15 residues. Germline assignment: CDR1 SEHNR and CDR2 FQNEAQ (reference sequence). Trimming pared 4 bases from V and 1 base from J, leaving 12 bases between.

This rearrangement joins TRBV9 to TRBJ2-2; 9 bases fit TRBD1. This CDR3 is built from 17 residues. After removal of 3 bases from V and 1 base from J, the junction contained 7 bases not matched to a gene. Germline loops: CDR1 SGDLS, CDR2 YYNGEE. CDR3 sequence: CASSENRDRVNTGELFF. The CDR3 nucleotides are TGTGCCAGCAGCGAAAACCGGGACAGGGTGAACACCGGGGAGCTGTTTTTT.

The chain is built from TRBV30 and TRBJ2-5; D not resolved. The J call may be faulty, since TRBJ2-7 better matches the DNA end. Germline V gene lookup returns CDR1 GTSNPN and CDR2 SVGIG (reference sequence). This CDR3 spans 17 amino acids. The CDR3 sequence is CAWSAPSFRQASYEQYF. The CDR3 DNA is TGTGCCTGGAGTGCTCCCTCCTTCCGGCAGGCTTCCTACGAGCAGTACTTC.

Written as DNA, the CDR3 is TGCGCCAGCAGCCAAGTACAGTCCTACGAGCAGTACTTC. It translates to CASSQVQSYEQYF. The chain carries TRBV4-3 and TRBJ2-5; D is unclear. The end of the DNA is better explained by TRBJ2-7, so the J call may be wrong. The CDR3 spans 13 residues. Germline CDR1 and CDR2: LGHNA and YSLEER.

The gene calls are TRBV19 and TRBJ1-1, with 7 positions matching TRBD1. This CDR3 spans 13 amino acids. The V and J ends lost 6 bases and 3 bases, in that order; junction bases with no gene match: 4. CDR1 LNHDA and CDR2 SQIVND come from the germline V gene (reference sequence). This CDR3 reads CASRGQVYTEAFF. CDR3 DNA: TGTGCCAGTAGAGGACAGGTCTACACTGAAGCTTTCTTT. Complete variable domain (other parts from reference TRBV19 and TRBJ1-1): DGGITQSPKYLFRKEGQNVTLSCEQNLNHDAMYWYRQDPGQGLRLIYYSQIVNDFQKGDIAEGYSVSREKKESFPLTVTSAQKNPTAFYLCASRGQVYTEAFFGQGTRLTVV.

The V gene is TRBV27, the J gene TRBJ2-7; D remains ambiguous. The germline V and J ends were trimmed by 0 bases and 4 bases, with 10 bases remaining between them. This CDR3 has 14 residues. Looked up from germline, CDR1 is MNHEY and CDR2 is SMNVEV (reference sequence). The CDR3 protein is CASSLSGTPYEQYF. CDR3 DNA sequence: TGTGCCAGCAGTTTATCGGGCACCCCGTACGAGCAGTACTTC.

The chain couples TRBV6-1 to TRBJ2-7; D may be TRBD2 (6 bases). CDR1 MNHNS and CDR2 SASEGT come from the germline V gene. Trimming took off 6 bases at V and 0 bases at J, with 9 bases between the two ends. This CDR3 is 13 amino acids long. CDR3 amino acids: CASRPAGSYEQYF. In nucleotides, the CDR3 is TGTGCCAGCAGGCCAGCGGGCTCCTACGAGCAGTACTTC.

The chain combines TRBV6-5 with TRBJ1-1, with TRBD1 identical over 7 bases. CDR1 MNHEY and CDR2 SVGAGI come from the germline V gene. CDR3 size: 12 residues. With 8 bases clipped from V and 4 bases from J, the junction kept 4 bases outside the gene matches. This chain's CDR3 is CASRAGGTEAFF. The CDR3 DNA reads TGTGCCAGCCGGGCAGGGGGCACTGAAGCTTTCTTT.

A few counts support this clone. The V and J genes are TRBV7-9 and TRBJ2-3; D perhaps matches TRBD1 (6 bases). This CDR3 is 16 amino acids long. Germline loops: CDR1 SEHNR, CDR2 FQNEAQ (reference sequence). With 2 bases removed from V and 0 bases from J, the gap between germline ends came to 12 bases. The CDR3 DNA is TGTGCCAGCAGCTTACTGGGACAAGACAGCACAGATACGCAGTATTTT. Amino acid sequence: CASSLLGQDSTDTQYF.

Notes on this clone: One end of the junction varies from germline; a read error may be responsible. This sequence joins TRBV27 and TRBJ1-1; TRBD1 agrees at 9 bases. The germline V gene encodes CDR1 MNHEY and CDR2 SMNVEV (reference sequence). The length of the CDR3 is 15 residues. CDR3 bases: TGTGCCAGCAGTTCCCAGACAGGGGGGAACGCTGAAGCTTTCTTT. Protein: CASSSQTGGNAEAFF.

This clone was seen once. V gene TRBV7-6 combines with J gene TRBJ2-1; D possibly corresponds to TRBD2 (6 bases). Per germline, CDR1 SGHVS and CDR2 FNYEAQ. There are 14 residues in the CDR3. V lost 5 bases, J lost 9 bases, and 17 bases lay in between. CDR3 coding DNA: TGTGCCAGCAGCCCATGGGGGGAGGTGGGTGAGCAGTTCTTC. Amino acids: CASSPWGEVGEQFF.

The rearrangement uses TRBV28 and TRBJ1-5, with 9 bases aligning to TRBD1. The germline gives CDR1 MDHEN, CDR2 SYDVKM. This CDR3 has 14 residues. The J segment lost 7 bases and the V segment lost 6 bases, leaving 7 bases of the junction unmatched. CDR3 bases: TGTGCCAGCAGGGGTGGGACAGGGTTCCAGCCCCAGCATTTT. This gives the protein CASRGGTGFQPQHF.

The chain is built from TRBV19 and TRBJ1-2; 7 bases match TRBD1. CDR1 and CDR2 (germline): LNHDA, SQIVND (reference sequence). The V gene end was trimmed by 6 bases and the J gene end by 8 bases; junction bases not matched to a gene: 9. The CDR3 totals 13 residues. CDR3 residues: CASSFEGARGYTF. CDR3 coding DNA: TGTGCCAGTAGCTTTGAGGGGGCTAGAGGCTACACCTTC.